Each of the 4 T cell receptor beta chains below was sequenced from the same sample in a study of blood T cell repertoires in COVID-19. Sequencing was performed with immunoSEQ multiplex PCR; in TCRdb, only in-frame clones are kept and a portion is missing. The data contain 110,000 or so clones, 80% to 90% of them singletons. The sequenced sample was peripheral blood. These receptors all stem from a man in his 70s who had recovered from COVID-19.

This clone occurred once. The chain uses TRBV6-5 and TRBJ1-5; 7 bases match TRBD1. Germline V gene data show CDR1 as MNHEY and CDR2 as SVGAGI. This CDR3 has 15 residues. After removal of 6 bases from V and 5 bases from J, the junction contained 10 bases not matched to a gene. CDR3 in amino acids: CASRTYRGEDQPQHF. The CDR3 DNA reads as TGTGCCAGCAGAACCTACAGGGGAGAAGATCAGCCCCAGCATTTT.

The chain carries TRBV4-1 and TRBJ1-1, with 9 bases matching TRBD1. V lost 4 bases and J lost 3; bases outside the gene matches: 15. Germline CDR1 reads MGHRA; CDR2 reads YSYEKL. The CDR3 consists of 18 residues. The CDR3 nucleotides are TGCGCCAGCAGCCCATCAGACTCACAGGGGGCGCGGGACACTGAAGCTTTCTTT. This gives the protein CASSPSDSQGARDTEAFF.

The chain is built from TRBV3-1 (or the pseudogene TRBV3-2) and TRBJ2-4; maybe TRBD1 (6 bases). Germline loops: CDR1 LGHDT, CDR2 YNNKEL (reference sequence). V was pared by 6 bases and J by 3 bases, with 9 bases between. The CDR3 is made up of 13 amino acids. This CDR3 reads CASSLDSKNIQYF. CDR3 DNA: TGTGCCAGCAGTCTGGACAGCAAAAACATTCAGTACTTC.

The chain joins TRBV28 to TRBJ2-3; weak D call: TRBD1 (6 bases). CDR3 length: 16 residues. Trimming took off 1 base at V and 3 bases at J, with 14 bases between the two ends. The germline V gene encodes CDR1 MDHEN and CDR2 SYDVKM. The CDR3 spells CASSLSRGLGTDTQYF. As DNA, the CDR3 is TGTGCCAGCAGTTTATCCAGGGGTTTGGGGACAGATACGCAGTATTTT. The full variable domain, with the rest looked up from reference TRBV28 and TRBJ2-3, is DVKVTQSSRYLVKRTGEKVFLECVQDMDHENMFWYRQDPGLGLRLIYFSYDVKMKEKGDIPEGYSVSREKKERFSLILESASTNQTSMYLCASSLSRGLGTDTQYFGPGTRLTVL.